This is a list of T cell receptor beta chains from one sample in a study of beta chain features in type 1 diabetes. Some clones are missing from TCRdb's copy, which holds only in-frame ones; the method was immunoSEQ multiplex PCR. The sample includes approximately 360,000 clones, roughly 12% of them seen just once. Sequences were obtained from naive CD4+ T cells from blood. All receptors derive from a woman aged 18-30 years with type 1 diabetes. Both conserved end residues are part of each CDR3. D genes are given only for firm matches. Rows give clone size only sometimes, using once, few, many, or a class for an expanded clone.

d_call	j_call	v_call	clone_size	cdr3_aa	cdr3_nt
.	TRBJ1-5	TRBV1	few	CTSSQVGLWVF	TGCACCAGCAGCCAAGTGGGGCTTTGGGTTTTT
.	TRBJ2-6	TRBV25-1	few	CASTPSGSGANVLTF	TGTGCCAGCACCCCGTCGGGGTCTGGGGCCAACGTCCTGACTTTC
.	TRBJ1-2	TRBV4-2	.	CASSQETIGDYGYTF	TGTGCCAGCAGCCAAGAAACGATAGGGGACTATGGCTACACCTTC
.	TRBJ1-1	TRBV9	.	CASSITLNTEAFF	TGTGCCAGCAGCATTACTCTGAACACTGAAGCTTTCTTT
.	TRBJ1-2	TRBV20-1	few	CSAREGGGYTF	TGCAGTGCCCGAGAGGGAGGTGGCTACACCTTC
TRBD2	TRBJ2-1	TRBV7-3	few	CASSPFAGDYNEQFF	TGTGCCAGCAGCCCCTTCGCGGGGGACTACAATGAGCAGTTCTTC
TRBD2	TRBJ2-5	TRBV30	few	CAWTKGLAGSETQYF	TGTGCCTGGACGAAAGGACTAGCGGGATCAGAGACCCAGTACTTC
.	TRBJ2-7	TRBV27	.	CASSSPRGQSYEQYF	TGTGCCAGCAGTTCCCCCCGCGGACAATCCTACGAGCAGTACTTC
TRBD1	TRBJ1-1	TRBV4-2	.	CASSQPIGTGNTEAFF	TGTGCCAGCAGCCAACCGATCGGGACAGGGAACACTGAAGCTTTCTTT
.	TRBJ2-1	TRBV7-9	few	CASSLMGGFPNEQFF	TGTGCCAGCAGCTTAATGGGGGGTTTCCCTAATGAGCAGTTCTTC
.	TRBJ2-4	TRBV29-1	few	CSAGPAKNIQYF	TGCAGCGCCGGTCCCGCCAAAAACATTCAGTACTTC
.	TRBJ2-2	TRBV5-4	.	CASSSLADNTGELFF	TGTGCCAGCAGCTCACTAGCAGACAACACCGGGGAGCTGTTTTTT
TRBD2	TRBJ2-4	TRBV4-3	few	CASSQDGTILAKNIQYF	TGCGCCAGCAGCCAAGATGGGACTATCTTAGCCAAAAACATTCAGTACTTC
.	TRBJ2-2	TRBV29-1	few	CSVGGPGELFF	TGCAGCGTTGGAGGGCCCGGGGAGCTGTTTTTT
.	TRBJ1-5	TRBV4-1	few	CASSQVRGPQHF	TGCGCCAGCAGCCAAGTACGGGGGCCCCAGCATTTT
.	TRBJ1-3	TRBV19	.	CASSPAYSSGNTIYF	TGTGCCAGTAGTCCCGCCTACAGCTCTGGAAACACCATATATTTT
TRBD1	TRBJ1-2	TRBV18	.	CASSPDRGQNYGYTF	TGTGCCAGCTCACCCGACAGGGGGCAGAACTATGGCTACACCTTC
.	TRBJ2-5	TRBV4-1	few	CASRLEETYQETQYF	TGCGCCAGCCGACTGGAGGAGACGTACCAAGAGACCCAGTACTTC
.	TRBJ2-7	TRBV29-1	.	CSVERVGYEQYF	TGCAGCGTTGAGAGGGTAGGATACGAGCAGTACTTC
.	TRBJ2-5	TRBV4-3	.	CASSQLRFSETQYF	TGCGCCAGCAGCCAACTGAGGTTCTCGGAGACCCAGTACTTC
.	TRBJ2-7	TRBV29-1	.	CSVAPGQGWGEQYF	TGCAGCGTTGCCCCAGGACAAGGCTGGGGCGAGCAGTACTTC
.	TRBJ2-1	TRBV21-1	.	CARGLSKNNEQFF	TGTGCCAGGGGACTCAGCAAAAACAATGAGCAGTTCTTC
.	TRBJ1-2	TRBV15	.	CATARSGYGYTF	TGTGCCACCGCGCGCAGCGGCTATGGCTACACCTTC
.	TRBJ2-5	TRBV5-1	few	CASSLQEGETQYF	TGCGCCAGCAGCTTGCAGGAGGGCGAGACCCAGTACTTC
TRBD1	TRBJ2-1	TRBV19	few	CASTSGGSYNEQFF	TGTGCCAGTACTTCAGGGGGCTCCTACAATGAGCAGTTCTTC
.	TRBJ2-7	TRBV9	.	CASSADRSYEQYF	TGTGCCAGCAGTGCGGACAGATCCTACGAGCAGTACTTC
.	TRBJ2-5	TRBV7-2	.	CASSPGAPETQYF	TGTGCCAGCAGCCCAGGGGCCCCGGAGACCCAGTACTTC
TRBD2	TRBJ2-1	TRBV5-1	few	CASSLRLAGDGEQFF	TGCGCCAGCAGCTTGCGACTAGCGGGAGACGGTGAGCAGTTCTTC
TRBD1	TRBJ1-1	TRBV10-3	.	CAISGTGGNTEAFF	TGTGCCATCAGTGGGACAGGGGGCAACACTGAAGCTTTCTTT
TRBD1	TRBJ1-2	TRBV23-1	once	CASSQPYRGNYGYTF	TGCGCCAGCAGTCAACCTTACAGGGGTAACTATGGCTACACCTTC
TRBD1	TRBJ1-6	TRBV27	few	CASSFGQGGGSPLHF	TGTGCCAGCAGTTTTGGGCAGGGGGGTGGTTCACCCCTCCACTTT